A single sample gave rise to the 24 T cell receptor beta chains below, sequenced in a study of OX40 agonist ivuxolimab in advanced cancers. Produced via immunoSEQ multiplex PCR; TCRdb's table is partial and in-frame only. The sample lists tens of thousands of clones; roughly nine tenths were seen once. Source: CD4+ or CD8+ T cells sorted from blood, taken in a trial of the OX40 agonist ivuxolimab. Receptors were obtained from an adult with an advanced solid tumor such as melanoma, head and neck, liver or kidney cancer.

J is TRBJ2-6 and V is TRBV19; D is uncertain. Germline V gene lookup returns CDR1 LNHDA and CDR2 SQIVND (reference sequence). V lost 8 bases and J 2 bases, leaving 13 bases between the germline ends. The length of the CDR3 is 15 residues. CDR3 in amino acids: CASSPEVAGANVLTF. Here the CDR3 DNA reads TGTGCCAGTTCCCCCGAGGTGGCTGGGGCCAACGTCCTGACTTTC.

The chain combines TRBV20-1 with TRBJ2-1; D gene ambiguous. The V and J ends lost 7 bases and 8 bases respectively, with 12 bases between them. The CDR3 spans 11 residues. Per the germline V gene, CDR1 is DFQATT and CDR2 is SNEGSKA (reference sequence). The CDR3 bases are TGCAGTGGGGTACTCCTCCATGAGCAGTTCTTC. Translating it yields CSGVLLHEQFF.

V is TRBV5-5 and J is TRBJ2-7; 9 bases line up with TRBD1. V lost 2 bases to trimming and J lost 0 bases; unmatched junction nucleotides: 3. Germline assignment: CDR1 SGHKS and CDR2 YYEKEE (reference sequence). The CDR3 runs 15 residues. CDR3 loop: CASSLNRGPSYEQYF. CDR3 DNA sequence: TGTGCCAGCAGCTTAAACAGGGGGCCCTCCTACGAGCAGTACTTC.

The chain combines TRBV7-8 with TRBJ2-6; D gene uncertain. Trimming took off 5 bases at V and 0 bases at J, with 14 bases between the two ends. Germline CDR1 and CDR2: SGHVS and FQNEAQ. This CDR3 is built from 17 residues. The CDR3, as DNA: TGTGCCAGCAGCCTATCCTCTCCCCACTCTGGGGCCAACGTCCTGACTTTC. Its protein product is CASSLSSPHSGANVLTF.

V is TRBV29-1 and J is TRBJ1-2; D remains unclear. Germline V lookup: CDR1 SQVTM, CDR2 ANQGSEA. This CDR3 is built from 12 residues. V lost 4 bases and J 2 bases, leaving 8 bases between the germline ends. The CDR3 loop is CSVAWGNYGYTF. As DNA, the CDR3 is TGCAGCGTTGCGTGGGGAAACTATGGCTACACCTTC.

V is TRBV29-1 and J is TRBJ1-1, with D unclear. The CDR3 runs to 13 residues. Germline lookup yields CDR1 SQVTM and CDR2 ANQGSEA. V gave up 4 bases and J gave up 3 bases, with 12 bases separating them. The CDR3 region has the DNA TGCAGCGTTGGGAATAGGTTGGACACTGAAGCTTTCTTT. The encoded protein is CSVGNRLDTEAFF.

V usage is TRBV7-2 and J usage is TRBJ1-1; D might be TRBD1 (6 bases). CDR3 length: 13 amino acids. Germline CDR1 SGHTA, CDR2 FQGNSA. V was cut by 7 bases and J by 6 bases, with 15 bases left in between. The CDR3 spells CASTLREGAEAFF. CDR3 nucleotide sequence: TGTGCCAGCACCCTTAGGGAGGGGGCTGAAGCTTTCTTT.

With respect to this clone: The junction departs from the called germline gene at one end, perhaps through a read error. The CDR3 DNA reads TGTGCCAGCACCCGCTCCCGGGACGGAGGTGGCCGGCAGGCTTTC. It translates to CASTRSRDGGGRQAF. The rearrangement links TRBV7-2 to TRBJ2-6; D may correspond to TRBD1 or TRBD2 (5 bases each). This CDR3 is 15 amino acids long. Germline V gene lookup returns CDR1 SGHTA and CDR2 FQGNSA.

As for this clone: The same CDR3 is also encoded by other DNA sequences in this sample. The genes are TRBV5-8 and TRBJ2-3; the D gene is possibly TRBD1 (5 bases). Deletions cut 0 bases from V and 4 bases from J, with 9 bases between. This CDR3 is built from 14 residues. Germline CDR1 SGHTS, CDR2 YDEGEE. CDR3 loop: CASSLGGSADTQYF. CDR3 DNA sequence: TGTGCCAGCAGCTTGGGGGGCAGTGCAGATACGCAGTATTTT.

A remark on this clone: No conserved phenylalanine or tryptophan ends this CDR3, so it is likely a read error. No DNA is shown, since the ends of the CDR3 on it are uncertain; the CDR3 is the one TCRdb lists. V usage is TRBV27 and J usage is TRBJ2-7; TRBD2 is taken as the D call from the table, unchecked against the DNA. Germline V gene sequence: CDR1 MNHEY, CDR2 SMNVEV (reference sequence). The CDR3 spans 13 amino acids, including both terminal residues. The CDR3 is CASSPTSGVPPQI.

V usage is TRBV9 and J usage is TRBJ2-7; 12 positions agree with TRBD2. Losses at the gene ends were 4 bases for V and 2 bases for J; bases not matched to a gene: 7. This CDR3 is built from 16 residues. The germline gives CDR1 SGDLS, CDR2 YYNGEE. The CDR3 sequence is CASSPRTSGIAYEQYF. The CDR3 DNA sequence: TGTGCCAGCAGCCCACGGACTAGCGGGATTGCCTACGAGCAGTACTTC.

CDR3 DNA sequence: TGTGCCAGCTCACCAGAAGGGATGATAAACATTCAGTACTTC. Protein sequence: CASSPEGMINIQYF. The chain carries TRBV18 and TRBJ2-4; D remains ambiguous. CDR3 length: 14 residues. CDR1 and CDR2 (germline): KGHSH, LQKENI. V was shortened by 2 bases and J by 6 bases, with 11 bases between the two germline ends. Drawing the rest from reference TRBV18 and TRBJ2-4, the complete variable domain is NAGVMQNPRHLVRRRGQEARLRCSPMKGHSHVYWYRQLPEEGLKFMVYLQKENIIDESGMPKERFSAEFPKEGPSILRIQQVVRGDSAAYFCASSPEGMINIQYFGAGTRLSVL.

The V call is TRBV4-2, the J call TRBJ2-7; weak D call: TRBD1 (5 bases). The CDR3 runs 15 residues. The V end was cut by 0 bases, the J end by 9 bases, with 18 bases between. CDR1 is LGHNA, CDR2 YNFKEQ, per germline. The CDR3 spells CASSQDQGFLRGQYF. The CDR3 DNA reads TGTGCCAGCAGCCAAGATCAGGGTTTCCTACGAGGGCAGTACTTC.

This rearrangement joins TRBV7-9 to TRBJ1-1, with D maybe TRBD1 (5 bases). The CDR3 extends over 13 amino acids. From germline, CDR1 is SEHNR and CDR2 FQNEAQ (reference sequence). With 0 bases removed from V and 7 bases from J, the gap between germline ends came to 9 bases. The chain's CDR3 is CASSLAFGGEAFF. In nucleotides, the CDR3 is TGTGCCAGCAGCTTAGCGTTTGGGGGTGAAGCTTTCTTT.

Only a few counts were recorded for this clone. The chain recombines TRBV28 with TRBJ2-7, with 8 bases fitting TRBD1. Per germline, CDR1 MDHEN and CDR2 SYDVKM. The CDR3 contains 12 residues. Trimming removed 5 bases from V and 9 bases from J; junction bases left unmatched: 6. CDR3 nucleotides: TGTGCCAGCAGTGTCGCAGGGGGCACGCAGTACTTC. It yields the protein CASSVAGGTQYF. The entire variable domain, with the rest obtained from reference TRBV28 and TRBJ2-7, is as follows: DVKVTQSSRYLVKRTGEKVFLECVQDMDHENMFWYRQDPGLGLRLIYFSYDVKMKEKGDIPEGYSVSREKKERFSLILESASTNQTSMYLCASSVAGGTQYFGPGTRLTVT.

This clone was recorded a few times. This sequence joins TRBV11-3 and TRBJ2-1; 12 bases line up with TRBD2. In germline, CDR1 is SGHNT, CDR2 YENEEA. V dropped 1 base and J dropped 8; count of bases not matched to a gene: 6. CDR3 length equals 16 residues. The CDR3 DNA reads TGTGCCAGCAGCTTAGGAACTAGCGGGGGGTGGGATGAGCAGTTCTTC. Amino acids: CASSLGTSGGWDEQFF.

This clone is a singleton in its sample. The genes are TRBV18 and TRBJ2-3; 10 bases are a match to TRBD2. The CDR3 spans 17 residues. Looked up from germline, CDR1 is KGHSH and CDR2 is LQKENI. The V gene end was trimmed by 3 bases and the J gene end by 2 bases; junction bases not matched to a gene: 8. The CDR3 loop is CASSPWTSGTHTDTQYF. Here the CDR3 DNA reads TGTGCCAGCTCACCCTGGACTAGCGGAACCCACACAGATACGCAGTATTTT.

The chain uses TRBV7-6 and TRBJ2-7; D is ambiguous. With 1 base removed from V and 3 bases from J, the gap between germline ends came to 7 bases. CDR1 and CDR2 from the germline V gene are SGHVS and FNYEAQ. The CDR3 loop spans 13 amino acids. The CDR3 DNA follows: TGTGCCAGCAGCTTAGGTACGCTCTACGAGCAGTACTTC. Its translation is CASSLGTLYEQYF.

The chain has TRBV7-2 and TRBJ1-1; weak D call: TRBD1 (5 bases). V lost 3 bases and J 1 base, leaving 6 bases between the germline ends. The CDR3 runs 13 residues. Germline assignment: CDR1 SGHTA and CDR2 FQGNSA. This CDR3 reads CASSFTGNTEAFF. DNA for the CDR3: TGTGCCAGCAGCTTCACAGGGAACACTGAAGCTTTCTTT.

The CDR3 DNA is TGTGCCAGCAGCGTACTAGCGGGAGTTAACACCGGGGAGCTGTTTTTT. Translated, it gives CASSVLAGVNTGELFF. J is TRBJ2-2 and V is TRBV9; 10 bases are a match to TRBD2. Germline CDR1 and CDR2: SGDLS and YYNGEE. The CDR3 is 16 amino acids. Trimming removed 1 base from V and 2 bases from J; junction bases left unmatched: 2. Looking up the rest from reference TRBV9 and TRBJ2-2 gives the full variable domain: DSGVTQTPKHLITATGQRVTLRCSPRSGDLSVYWYQQSLDQGLQFLIQYYNGEERAKGNILERFSAQQFPDLHSELNLSSLELGDSALYFCASSVLAGVNTGELFFGEGSRLTVL.

This chain links TRBV11-1 with TRBJ2-7, with D possibly being TRBD2 (5 bases). The germline V gene encodes CDR1 SGHAT and CDR2 FQDESV (reference sequence). V shed 5 bases and J shed 3 bases, with 14 bases lying between them. CDR3 length: 14 residues. This chain's CDR3 is CASSPHQSGYEQYF. In DNA form, the CDR3 reads TGTGCCAGCAGCCCGCACCAAAGCGGCTACGAGCAGTACTTC.

This chain uses TRBV19 with TRBJ1-2, with 10 nucleotides matching TRBD1. J gave up 7 bases and V 11 bases, and 13 bases lay outside the gene matches. The CDR3 runs to 14 residues. Germline loops: CDR1 LNHDA, CDR2 SQIVND (reference sequence). Here the CDR3 reads CAGSRRQGAPGYTF. Written as DNA, the CDR3 is TGTGCCGGCAGCAGGAGACAGGGGGCGCCTGGCTACACCTTC.

V is TRBV5-1 and J is TRBJ1-4, with unresolved D. CDR1 SGHRS and CDR2 YFSETQ come from the germline V gene. V lost 0 bases and J lost 8, with 14 bases in between. The CDR3 is 15 amino acids. The CDR3 DNA reads TGCGCCAGCAGCTTGGATGGGAGCCAGAGCGAAAAACTGTTTTTT. This gives the protein CASSLDGSQSEKLFF.

The chain links TRBV7-9 to TRBJ2-1, with D possibly matching TRBD2 (7 bases). Trimming removed 2 bases from V and 8 bases from J, with 13 bases in between. Germline CDR1 is SEHNR and CDR2 is FQNEAQ (reference sequence). There are 14 residues in the CDR3. CDR3 bases: TGTGCCAGCAGCTTAAGTGGGGGGGCGGATGAGCAGTTCTTC. Amino acid sequence: CASSLSGGADEQFF.